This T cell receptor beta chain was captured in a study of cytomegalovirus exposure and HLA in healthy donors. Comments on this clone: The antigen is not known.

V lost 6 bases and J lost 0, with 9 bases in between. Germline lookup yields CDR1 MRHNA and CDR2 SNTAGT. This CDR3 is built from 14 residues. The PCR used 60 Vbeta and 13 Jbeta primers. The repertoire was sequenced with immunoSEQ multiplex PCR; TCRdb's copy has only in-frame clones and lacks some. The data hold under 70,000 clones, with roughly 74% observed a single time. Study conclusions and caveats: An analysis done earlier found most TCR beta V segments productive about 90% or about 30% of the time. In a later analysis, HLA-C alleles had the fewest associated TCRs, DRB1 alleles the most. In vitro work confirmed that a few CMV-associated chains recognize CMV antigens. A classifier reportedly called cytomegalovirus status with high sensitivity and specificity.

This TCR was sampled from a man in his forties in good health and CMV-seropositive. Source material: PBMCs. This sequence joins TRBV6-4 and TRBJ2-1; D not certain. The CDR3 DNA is TGTGCCAGCAGCGAGGATGGCTCCTACAATGAGCAGTTCTTC. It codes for CASSEDGSYNEQFF.